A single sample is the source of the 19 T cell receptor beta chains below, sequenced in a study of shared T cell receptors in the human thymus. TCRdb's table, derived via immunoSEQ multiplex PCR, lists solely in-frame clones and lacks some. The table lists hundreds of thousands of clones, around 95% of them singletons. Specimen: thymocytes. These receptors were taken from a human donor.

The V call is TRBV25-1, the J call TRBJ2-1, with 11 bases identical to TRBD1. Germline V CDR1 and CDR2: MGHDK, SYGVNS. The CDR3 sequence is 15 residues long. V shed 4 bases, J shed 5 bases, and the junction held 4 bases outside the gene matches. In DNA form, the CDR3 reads TGTGCCAGCAGTGGGGACAGGGGGTGCCACAATGAGCAGTTCTTC. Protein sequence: CASSGDRGCHNEQFF. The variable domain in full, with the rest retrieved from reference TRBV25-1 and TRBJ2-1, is EADIYQTPRYLVIGTGKKITLECSQTMGHDKMYWYQQDPGMELHLIHYSYGVNSTEKGDLSSESTVSRIRTEHFPLTLESARPSHTSQYLCASSGDRGCHNEQFFGPGTRLTVL.

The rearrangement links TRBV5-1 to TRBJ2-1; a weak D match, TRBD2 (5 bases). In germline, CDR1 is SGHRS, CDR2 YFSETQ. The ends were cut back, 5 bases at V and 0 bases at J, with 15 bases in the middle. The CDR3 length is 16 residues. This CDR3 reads CASRTKKRSSYNEQFF. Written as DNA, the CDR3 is TGCGCCAGCAGAACTAAAAAGCGGAGCTCCTACAATGAGCAGTTCTTC.

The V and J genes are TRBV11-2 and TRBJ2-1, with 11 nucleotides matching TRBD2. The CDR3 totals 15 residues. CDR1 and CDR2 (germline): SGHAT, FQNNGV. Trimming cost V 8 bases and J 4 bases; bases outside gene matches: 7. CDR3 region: CASHFIAGGYNEQFF. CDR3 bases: TGTGCCAGCCATTTTATAGCGGGAGGGTACAATGAGCAGTTCTTC.

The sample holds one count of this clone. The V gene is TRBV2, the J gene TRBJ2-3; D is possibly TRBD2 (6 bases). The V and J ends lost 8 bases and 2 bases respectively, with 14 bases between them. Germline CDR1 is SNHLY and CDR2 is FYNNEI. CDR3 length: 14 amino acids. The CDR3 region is CASGQEGHTDTQYF. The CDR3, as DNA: TGTGCCAGCGGGCAGGAGGGCCACACAGATACGCAGTATTTT.

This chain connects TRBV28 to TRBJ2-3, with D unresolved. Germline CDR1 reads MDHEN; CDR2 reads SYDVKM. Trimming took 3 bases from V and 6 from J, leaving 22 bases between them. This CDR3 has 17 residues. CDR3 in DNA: TGTGCCAGCAGTTTTAGGGTGGTGGGTCTCGCCTGGGATACGCAGTATTTT. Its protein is CASSFRVVGLAWDTQYF.

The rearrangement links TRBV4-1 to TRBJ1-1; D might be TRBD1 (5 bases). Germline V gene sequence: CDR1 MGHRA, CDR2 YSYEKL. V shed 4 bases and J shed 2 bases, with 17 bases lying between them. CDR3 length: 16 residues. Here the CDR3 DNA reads TGCGCCAGCAGCCCGACCCTTGACAGCCTAAACACTGAAGCTTTCTTT. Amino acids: CASSPTLDSLNTEAFF.

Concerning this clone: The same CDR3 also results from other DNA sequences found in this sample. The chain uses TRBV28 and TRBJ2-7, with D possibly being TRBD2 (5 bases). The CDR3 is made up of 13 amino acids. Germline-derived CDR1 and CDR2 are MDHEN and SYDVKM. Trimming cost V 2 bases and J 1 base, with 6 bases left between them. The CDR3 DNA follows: TGTGCCAGCAGTTTAACGGGATCCTACGAGCAGTACTTC. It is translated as CASSLTGSYEQYF.

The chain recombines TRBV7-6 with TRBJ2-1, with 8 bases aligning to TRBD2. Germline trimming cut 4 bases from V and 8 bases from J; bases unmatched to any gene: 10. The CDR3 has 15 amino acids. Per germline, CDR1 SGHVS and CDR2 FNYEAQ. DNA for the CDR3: TGTGCCAGCAGCTCACTAGCGGATTTTGGGGATGAGCAGTTCTTC. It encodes CASSSLADFGDEQFF.

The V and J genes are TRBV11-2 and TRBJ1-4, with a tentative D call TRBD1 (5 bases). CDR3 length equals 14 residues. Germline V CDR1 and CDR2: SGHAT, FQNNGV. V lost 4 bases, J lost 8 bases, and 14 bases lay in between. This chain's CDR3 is CASSSRVGEEKLFF. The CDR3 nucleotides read TGTGCCAGCAGCTCCAGGGTAGGGGAGGAAAAACTGTTTTTT. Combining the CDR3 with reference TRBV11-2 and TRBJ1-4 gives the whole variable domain EAGVAQSPRYKIIEKRQSVAFWCNPISGHATLYWYQQILGQGPKLLIQFQNNGVVDDSQLPKDRFSAERLKGVDSTLKIQPAKLEDSAVYLCASSSRVGEEKLFFGSGTQLSVL.

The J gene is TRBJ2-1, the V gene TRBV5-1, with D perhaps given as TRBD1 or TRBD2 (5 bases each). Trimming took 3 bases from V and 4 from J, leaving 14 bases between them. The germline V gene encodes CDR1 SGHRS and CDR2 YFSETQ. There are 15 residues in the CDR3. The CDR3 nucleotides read TGCGCCAGCAGCTCCTCCGGGACGACATACAATGAGCAGTTCTTC. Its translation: CASSSSGTTYNEQFF.

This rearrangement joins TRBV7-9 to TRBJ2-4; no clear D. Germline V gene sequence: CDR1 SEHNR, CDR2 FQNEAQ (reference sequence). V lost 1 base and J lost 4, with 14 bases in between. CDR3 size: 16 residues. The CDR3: CASSLEVGRKKNIQYF. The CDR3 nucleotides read TGTGCCAGCAGCTTAGAAGTCGGGCGTAAGAAAAACATTCAGTACTTC.

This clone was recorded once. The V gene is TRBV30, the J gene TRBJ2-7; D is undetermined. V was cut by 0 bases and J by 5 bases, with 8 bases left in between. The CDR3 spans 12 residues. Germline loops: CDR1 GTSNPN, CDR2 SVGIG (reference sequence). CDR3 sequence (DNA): TGTGCCTGGAGTGTACTAATGGACGAGCAGTACTTC. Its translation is CAWSVLMDEQYF.

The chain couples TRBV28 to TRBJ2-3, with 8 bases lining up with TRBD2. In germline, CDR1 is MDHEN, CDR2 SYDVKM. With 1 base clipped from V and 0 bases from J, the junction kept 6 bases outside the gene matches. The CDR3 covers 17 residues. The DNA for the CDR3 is TGTGCCAGCAGTTTATACGGAGCGGGGGCTAGCACAGATACGCAGTATTTT. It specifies CASSLYGAGASTDTQYF.

The CDR3 nucleotides read TGCGCCAGCAGCCGCACACCACTAGTCCGTAAAGGCAATGAGCAGTTCTTC. It encodes CASSRTPLVRKGNEQFF. The chain recombines TRBV4-1 with TRBJ2-1, with D perhaps matching TRBD2 (5 bases). The CDR3 runs to 17 residues. CDR1 MGHRA and CDR2 YSYEKL come from the germline V gene. The ends were cut back, 4 bases at V and 6 bases at J, with 22 bases in the middle.

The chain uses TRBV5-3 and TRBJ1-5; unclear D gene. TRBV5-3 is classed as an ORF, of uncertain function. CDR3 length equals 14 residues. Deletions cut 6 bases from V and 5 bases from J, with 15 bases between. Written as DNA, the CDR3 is TGTGCCAGAATCGCAGGCTCTCTTTATCAGCCCCAGCATTTT. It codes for CARIAGSLYQPQHF.

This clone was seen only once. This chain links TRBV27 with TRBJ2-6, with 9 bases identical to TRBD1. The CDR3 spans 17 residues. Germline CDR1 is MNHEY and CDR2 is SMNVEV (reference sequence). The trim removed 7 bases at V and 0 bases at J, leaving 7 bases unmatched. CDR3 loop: CASNAGTGTSGANVLTF. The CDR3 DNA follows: TGTGCCAGCAATGCCGGGACAGGGACCTCTGGGGCCAACGTCCTGACTTTC.

CDR3 region: CASRPLPLSLAGDRYEQYF. For the CDR3, the DNA is TGTGCAAGTCGCCCACTGCCCCTCTCACTAGCGGGAGACAGGTACGAGCAGTACTTC. The gene calls are TRBV12-2 and TRBJ2-7; the table's D call TRBD2 went unverified against the DNA. TRBV12-2 is deemed a pseudogene. The CDR3 has 19 amino acids.

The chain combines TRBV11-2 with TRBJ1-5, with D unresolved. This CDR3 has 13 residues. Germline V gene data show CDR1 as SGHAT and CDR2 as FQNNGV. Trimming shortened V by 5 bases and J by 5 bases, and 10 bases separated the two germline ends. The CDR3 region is CASSGQKYQPQHF. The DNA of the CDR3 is TGTGCCAGCAGCGGGCAGAAGTATCAGCCCCAGCATTTT.

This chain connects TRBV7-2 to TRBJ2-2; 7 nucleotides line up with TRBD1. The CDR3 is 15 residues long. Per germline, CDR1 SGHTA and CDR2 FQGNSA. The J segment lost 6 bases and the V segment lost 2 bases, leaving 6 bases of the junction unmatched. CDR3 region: CASSLPDRNAGELFF. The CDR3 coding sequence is TGTGCCAGCAGCTTACCGGACAGGAATGCCGGGGAGCTGTTTTTT.